This T cell receptor (beta chain) appears in the sequencing data of a study of human T cells and chemical hapten exposure. For the study at large: TCR yields per sample varied mostly from small pooled library volume differences.

MiXCR, run by TCRdb on the RACE reads, gives a single entry per CDR3 protein. The sample includes over 100,000 distinct CDR3 sequences, about a tenth of them seen just once. General study findings and limits: Sensitizing to DPC left TCRs with a frequency above 1 in 1000 unaltered.

Germline-derived CDR1 and CDR2 are SGHRS and YFSETQ. This CDR3 is 15 amino acids long. V was clipped by 0 bases and J by 0 bases, with 9 bases between them. Comment on this clonotype: Its specificity is not known.

The time point here: patch test 2, 6 weeks after DPC sensitization. Regarding treatment: therapeutic diphenylcyclopropenone sensitization with weekly scalp DPC. Source: whole blood, taken in connection with sensitization to the hapten diphenylcyclopropenone (DPC). The sequence was obtained from a woman in her forties with alopecia areata. Some clones in this sample may be carry-over from other donors' samples. The rearrangement joins TRBV5-1 to TRBJ1-1; unclear D gene. The CDR3 protein is CASSLAAEMNTEAFF. As DNA, the CDR3 is TGCGCCAGCAGCTTGGCCGCGGAAATGAACACTGAAGCTTTCTTT.